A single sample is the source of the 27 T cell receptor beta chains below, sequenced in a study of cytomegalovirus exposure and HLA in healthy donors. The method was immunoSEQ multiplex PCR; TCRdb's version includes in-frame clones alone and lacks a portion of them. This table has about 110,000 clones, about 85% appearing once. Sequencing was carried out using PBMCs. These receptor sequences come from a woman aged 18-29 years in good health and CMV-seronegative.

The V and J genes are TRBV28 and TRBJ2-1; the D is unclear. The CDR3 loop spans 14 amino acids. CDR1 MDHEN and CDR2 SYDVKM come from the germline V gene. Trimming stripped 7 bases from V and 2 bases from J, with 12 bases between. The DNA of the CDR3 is TGTGCCAGCACCGCCCTAGGTCCCTACAATGAGCAGTTCTTC. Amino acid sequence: CASTALGPYNEQFF.

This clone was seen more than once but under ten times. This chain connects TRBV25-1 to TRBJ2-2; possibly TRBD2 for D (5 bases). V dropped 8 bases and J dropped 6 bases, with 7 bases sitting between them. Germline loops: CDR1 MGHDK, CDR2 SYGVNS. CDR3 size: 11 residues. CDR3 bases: TGTGCCAGCGAGGGTCCCGGGGAGCTGTTTTTT. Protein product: CASEGPGELFF.

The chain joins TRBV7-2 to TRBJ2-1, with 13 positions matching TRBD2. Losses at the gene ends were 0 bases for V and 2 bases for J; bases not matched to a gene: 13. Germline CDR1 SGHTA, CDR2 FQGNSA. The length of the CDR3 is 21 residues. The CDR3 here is CASSLAPGLAGPTSPYNEQFF. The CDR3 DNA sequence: TGTGCCAGCAGCTTAGCCCCGGGACTAGCGGGACCAACGTCCCCCTACAATGAGCAGTTCTTC.

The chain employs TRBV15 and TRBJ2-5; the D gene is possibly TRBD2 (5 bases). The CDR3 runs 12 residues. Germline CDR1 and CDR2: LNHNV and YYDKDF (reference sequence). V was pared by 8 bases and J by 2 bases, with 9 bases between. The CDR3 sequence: CATARGQETQYF. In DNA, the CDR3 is TGTGCCACCGCGAGAGGGCAAGAGACCCAGTACTTC.

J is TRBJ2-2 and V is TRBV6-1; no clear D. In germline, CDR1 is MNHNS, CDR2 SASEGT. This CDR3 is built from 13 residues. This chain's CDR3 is CGTRDTNTGELFF. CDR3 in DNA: TGTGGCACACGAGACACAAACACCGGGGAGCTGTTTTTT.

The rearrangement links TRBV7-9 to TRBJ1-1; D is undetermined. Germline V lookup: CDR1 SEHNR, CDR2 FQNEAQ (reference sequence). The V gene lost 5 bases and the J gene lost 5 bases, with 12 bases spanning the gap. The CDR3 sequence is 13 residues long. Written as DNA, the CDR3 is TGTGCCAGCAGCGCTCCACTAGGGACTGAAGCTTTCTTT. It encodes CASSAPLGTEAFF.

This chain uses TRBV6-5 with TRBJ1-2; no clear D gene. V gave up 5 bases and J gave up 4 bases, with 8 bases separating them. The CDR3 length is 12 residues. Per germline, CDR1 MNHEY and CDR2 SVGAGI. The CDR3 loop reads CASSPEGYGYTF. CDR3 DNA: TGTGCCAGCAGTCCCGAGGGCTATGGCTACACCTTC.

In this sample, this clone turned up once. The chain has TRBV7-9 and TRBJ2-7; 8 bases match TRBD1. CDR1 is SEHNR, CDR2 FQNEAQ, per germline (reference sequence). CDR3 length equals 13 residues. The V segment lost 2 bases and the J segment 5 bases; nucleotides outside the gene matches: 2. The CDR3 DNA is TGTGCCAGCAGCTTAAAGGACAGGGACGAGCAGTACTTC. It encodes CASSLKDRDEQYF.

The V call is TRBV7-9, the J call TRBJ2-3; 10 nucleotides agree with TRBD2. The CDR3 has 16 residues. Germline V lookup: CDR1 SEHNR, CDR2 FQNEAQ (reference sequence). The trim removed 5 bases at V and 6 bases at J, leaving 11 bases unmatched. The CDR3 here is CASSAVHSGGRDTQYF. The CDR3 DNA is TGTGCCAGCAGCGCGGTCCATAGCGGGGGGCGGGATACGCAGTATTTT.

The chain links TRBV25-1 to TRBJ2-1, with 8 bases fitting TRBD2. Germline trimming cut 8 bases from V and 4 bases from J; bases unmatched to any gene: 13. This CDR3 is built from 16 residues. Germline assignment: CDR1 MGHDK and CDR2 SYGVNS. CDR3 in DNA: TGTGCCAGCCGGGGGGGAGGGGCGGCGGGATACAATGAGCAGTTCTTC. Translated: CASRGGGAAGYNEQFF.

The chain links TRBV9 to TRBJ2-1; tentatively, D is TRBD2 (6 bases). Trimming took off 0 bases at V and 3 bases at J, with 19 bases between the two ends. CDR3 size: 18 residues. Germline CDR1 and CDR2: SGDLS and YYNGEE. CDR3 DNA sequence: TGTGCCAGCAGCGTAGAAGTCGGAGGGGAGTCCCGCTACAATGAGCAGTTCTTC. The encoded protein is CASSVEVGGESRYNEQFF.

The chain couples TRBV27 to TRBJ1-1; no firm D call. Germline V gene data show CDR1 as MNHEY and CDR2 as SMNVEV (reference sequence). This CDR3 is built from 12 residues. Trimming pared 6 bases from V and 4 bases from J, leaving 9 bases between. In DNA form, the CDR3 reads TGTGCCAGCAGGGCTTATGGCACTGAAGCTTTCTTT. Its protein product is CASRAYGTEAFF.

CDR3 nucleotides: TGTGCCAGCAGTCTCCGACAGGCCACAGATACGCAGTATTTT. Protein product: CASSLRQATDTQYF. This chain links TRBV6-5 with TRBJ2-3, with a tentative D call TRBD1 (6 bases). Germline assignment: CDR1 MNHEY and CDR2 SVGAGI. The CDR3 loop spans 14 amino acids. The V and J ends lost 5 bases and 2 bases respectively, with 11 bases between them.

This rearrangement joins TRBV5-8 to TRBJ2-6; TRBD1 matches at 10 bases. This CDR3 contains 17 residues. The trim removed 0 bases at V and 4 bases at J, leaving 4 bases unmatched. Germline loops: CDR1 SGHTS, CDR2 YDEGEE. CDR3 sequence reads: CASSLGQGAPGANVLTF. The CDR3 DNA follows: TGTGCCAGCAGCTTGGGACAGGGGGCGCCCGGGGCCAACGTCCTGACTTTC.

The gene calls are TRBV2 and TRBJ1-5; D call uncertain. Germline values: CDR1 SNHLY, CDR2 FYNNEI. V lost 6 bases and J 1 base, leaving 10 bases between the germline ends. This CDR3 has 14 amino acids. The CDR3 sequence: CASSADGSNQPQHF. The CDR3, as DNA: TGTGCCAGCAGCGCTGACGGGAGCAATCAGCCCCAGCATTTT.

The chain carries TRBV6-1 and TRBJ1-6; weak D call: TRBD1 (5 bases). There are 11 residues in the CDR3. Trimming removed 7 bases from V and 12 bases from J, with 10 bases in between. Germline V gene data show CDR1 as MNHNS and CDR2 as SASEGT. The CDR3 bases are TGTGCCAGCACAGACGGGGGACCCCTCCACTTT. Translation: CASTDGGPLHF.

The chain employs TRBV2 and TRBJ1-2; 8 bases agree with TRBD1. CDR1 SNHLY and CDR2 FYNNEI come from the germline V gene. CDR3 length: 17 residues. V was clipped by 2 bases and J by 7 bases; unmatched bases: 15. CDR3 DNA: TGTGCCAGCAGTGAAACCTCACAGGGGGAGTTCCCCACTGGCTACACCTTC. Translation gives CASSETSQGEFPTGYTF.

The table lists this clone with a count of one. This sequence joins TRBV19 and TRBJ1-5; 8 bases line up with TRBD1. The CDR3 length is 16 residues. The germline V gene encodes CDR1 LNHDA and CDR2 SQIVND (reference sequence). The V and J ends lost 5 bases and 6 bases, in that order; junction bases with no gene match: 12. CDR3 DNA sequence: TGTGCCAGTAGTCTCGGACAGGGAAGGATCATTCAGCCCCAGCATTTT. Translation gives CASSLGQGRIIQPQHF. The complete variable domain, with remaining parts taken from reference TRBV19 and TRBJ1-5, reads DGGITQSPKYLFRKEGQNVTLSCEQNLNHDAMYWYRQDPGQGLRLIYYSQIVNDFQKGDIAEGYSVSREKKESFPLTVTSAQKNPTAFYLCASSLGQGRIIQPQHFGDGTRLSIL.

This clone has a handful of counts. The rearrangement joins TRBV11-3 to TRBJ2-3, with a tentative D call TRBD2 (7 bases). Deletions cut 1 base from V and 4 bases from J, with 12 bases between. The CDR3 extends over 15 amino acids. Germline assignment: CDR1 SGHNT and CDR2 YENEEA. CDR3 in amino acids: CASSLGAGAADTQYF. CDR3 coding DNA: TGTGCCAGCAGCTTAGGTGCGGGGGCGGCAGATACGCAGTATTTT.

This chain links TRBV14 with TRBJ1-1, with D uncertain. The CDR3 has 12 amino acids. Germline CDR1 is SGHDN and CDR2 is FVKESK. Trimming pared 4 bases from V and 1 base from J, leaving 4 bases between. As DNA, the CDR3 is TGTGCCAGCAGCCGGCAGAACACTGAAGCTTTCTTT. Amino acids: CASSRQNTEAFF.

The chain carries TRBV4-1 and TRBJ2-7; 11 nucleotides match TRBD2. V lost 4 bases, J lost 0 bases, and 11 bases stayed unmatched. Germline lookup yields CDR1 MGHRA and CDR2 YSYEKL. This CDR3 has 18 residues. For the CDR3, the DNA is TGCGCCAGCAGCCTAAGGCTAGCGGGGGGTGAAAGCTCCTACGAGCAGTACTTC. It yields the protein CASSLRLAGGESSYEQYF.

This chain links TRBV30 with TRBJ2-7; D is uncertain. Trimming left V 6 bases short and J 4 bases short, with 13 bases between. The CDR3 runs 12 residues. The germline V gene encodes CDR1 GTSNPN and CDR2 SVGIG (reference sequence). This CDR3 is CACREKEYEQYF. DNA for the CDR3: TGTGCCTGCCGAGAGAAGGAGTACGAGCAGTACTTC.

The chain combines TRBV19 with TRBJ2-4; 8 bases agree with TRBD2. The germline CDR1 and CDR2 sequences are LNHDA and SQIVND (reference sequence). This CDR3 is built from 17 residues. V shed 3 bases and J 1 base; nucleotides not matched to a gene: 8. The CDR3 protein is CASSISGGGSAKNIQYF. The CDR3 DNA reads TGTGCCAGTAGTATTTCCGGGGGGGGAAGTGCCAAAAACATTCAGTACTTC.

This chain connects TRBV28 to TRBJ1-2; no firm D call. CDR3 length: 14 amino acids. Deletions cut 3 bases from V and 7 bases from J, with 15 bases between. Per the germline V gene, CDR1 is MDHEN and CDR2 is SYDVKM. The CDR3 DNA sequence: TGTGCCAGCAGTTTCCCAACCCTTCTAGCTGGCTACACCTTC. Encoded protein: CASSFPTLLAGYTF.

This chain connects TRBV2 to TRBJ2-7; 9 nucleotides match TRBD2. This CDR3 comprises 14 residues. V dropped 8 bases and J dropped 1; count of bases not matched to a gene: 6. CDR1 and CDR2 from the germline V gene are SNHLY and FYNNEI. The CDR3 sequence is CASFTTSGSYEQYF. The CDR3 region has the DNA TGTGCCAGCTTCACGACTAGCGGTTCCTACGAGCAGTACTTC.

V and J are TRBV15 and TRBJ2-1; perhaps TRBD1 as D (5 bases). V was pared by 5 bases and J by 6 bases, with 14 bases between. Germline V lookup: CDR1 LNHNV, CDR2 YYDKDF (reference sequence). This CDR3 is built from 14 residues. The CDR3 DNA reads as TGTGCCACCAGCGCCCCAGGGCCTTCCAATGAGCAGTTCTTC. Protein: CATSAPGPSNEQFF.

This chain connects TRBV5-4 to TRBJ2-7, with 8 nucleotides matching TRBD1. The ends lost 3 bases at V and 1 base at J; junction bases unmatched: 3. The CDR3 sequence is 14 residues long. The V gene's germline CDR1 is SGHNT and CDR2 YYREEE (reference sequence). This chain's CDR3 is CASSSDRASYEQYF. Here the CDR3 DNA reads TGTGCCAGCAGCTCGGACAGGGCATCCTACGAGCAGTACTTC.